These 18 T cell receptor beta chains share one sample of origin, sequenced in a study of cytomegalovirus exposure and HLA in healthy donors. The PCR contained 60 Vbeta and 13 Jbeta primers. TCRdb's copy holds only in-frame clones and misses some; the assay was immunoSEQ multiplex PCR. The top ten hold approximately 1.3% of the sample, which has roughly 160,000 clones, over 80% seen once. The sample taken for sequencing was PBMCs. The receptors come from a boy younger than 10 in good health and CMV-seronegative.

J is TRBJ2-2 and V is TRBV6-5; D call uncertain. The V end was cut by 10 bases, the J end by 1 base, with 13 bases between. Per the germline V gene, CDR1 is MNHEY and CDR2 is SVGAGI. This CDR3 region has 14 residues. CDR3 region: CATQDRQNTGELFF. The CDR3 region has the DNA TGTGCCACCCAGGATCGACAGAACACCGGGGAGCTGTTTTTT.

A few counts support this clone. CDR3 nucleotides: TGTGCCAGCAGTTTACCCCCAGCGGGAGGGAGGAATGAGCAGTTCTTC. Encoded protein: CASSLPPAGGRNEQFF. The chain joins TRBV27 to TRBJ2-1; 10 bases agree with TRBD2. The CDR3 contains 16 residues. The V and J ends lost 2 bases and 7 bases, in that order; junction bases with no gene match: 8. Germline CDR1 MNHEY, CDR2 SMNVEV (reference sequence).

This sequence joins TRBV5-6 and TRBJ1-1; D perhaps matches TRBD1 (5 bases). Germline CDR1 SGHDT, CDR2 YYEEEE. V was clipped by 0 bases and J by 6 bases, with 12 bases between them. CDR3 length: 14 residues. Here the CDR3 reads CASSLAPGSPEAFF. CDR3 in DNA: TGTGCCAGCAGCTTGGCCCCAGGGTCTCCTGAAGCTTTCTTT.

Here the CDR3 DNA reads TGTGCCACCAGCGGTAGAATAACTAATGAAAAACTGTTTTTT. It is translated as CATSGRITNEKLFF. The chain combines TRBV15 with TRBJ1-4; D not resolved. CDR1 is LNHNV and CDR2 is YYDKDF in the germline V gene (reference sequence). V gave up 5 bases and J gave up 1 base, with 8 bases separating them. The CDR3 covers 14 residues. Combining the CDR3 with reference TRBV15 and TRBJ1-4 gives the whole variable domain DAMVIQNPRYQVTQFGKPVTLSCSQTLNHNVMYWYQQKSSQAPKLLFHYYDKDFNNEADTPDNFQSRRPNTSFCFLDIRSPGLGDTAMYLCATSGRITNEKLFFGSGTQLSVL.

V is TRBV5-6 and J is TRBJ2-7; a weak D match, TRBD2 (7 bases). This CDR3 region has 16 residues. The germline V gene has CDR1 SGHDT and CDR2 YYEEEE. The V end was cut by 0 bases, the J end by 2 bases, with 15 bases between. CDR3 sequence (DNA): TGTGCCAGCAGCTTGGAGGGGGGGGAAGTTGCCTACGAGCAGTACGTC. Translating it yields CASSLEGGEVAYEQYV.

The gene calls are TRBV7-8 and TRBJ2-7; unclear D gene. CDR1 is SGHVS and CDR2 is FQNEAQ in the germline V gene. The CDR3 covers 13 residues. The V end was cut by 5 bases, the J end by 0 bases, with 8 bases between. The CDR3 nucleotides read TGTGCCAGCAGCCCGTATAGCTCCTACGAGCAGTACGTC. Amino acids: CASSPYSSYEQYV.

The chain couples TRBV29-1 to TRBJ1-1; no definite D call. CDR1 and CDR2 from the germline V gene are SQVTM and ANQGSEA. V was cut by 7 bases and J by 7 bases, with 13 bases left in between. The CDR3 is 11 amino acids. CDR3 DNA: TGCAGCGGGGATTCCGGACTTGAAGCTTTCTTT. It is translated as CSGDSGLEAFF.

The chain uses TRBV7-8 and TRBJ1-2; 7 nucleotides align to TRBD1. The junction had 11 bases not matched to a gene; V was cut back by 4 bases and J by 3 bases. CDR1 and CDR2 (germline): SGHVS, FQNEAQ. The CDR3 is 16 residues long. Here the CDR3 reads CASSSTIQGGYYGYTF. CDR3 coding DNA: TGTGCCAGCAGCTCTACGATCCAGGGGGGCTACTATGGCTACACCTTC.

CDR3 residues: CASSLAREGPTQYF. DNA of the CDR3: TGTGCCAGCAGCTTAGCACGGGAGGGTCCTACGCAGTATTTT. The gene calls are TRBV7-9 and TRBJ2-3; 8 nucleotides align to TRBD2. The V segment lost 0 bases and the J segment 8 bases; nucleotides outside the gene matches: 4. This CDR3 contains 14 residues. Germline values: CDR1 SEHNR, CDR2 FQNEAQ (reference sequence).

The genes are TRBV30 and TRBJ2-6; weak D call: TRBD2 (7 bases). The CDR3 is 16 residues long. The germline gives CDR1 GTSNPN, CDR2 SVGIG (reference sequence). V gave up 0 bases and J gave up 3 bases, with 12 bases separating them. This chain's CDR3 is CAWSVGGAGGANVLTF. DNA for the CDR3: TGTGCCTGGAGTGTAGGGGGGGCCGGTGGGGCCAACGTCCTGACTTTC.

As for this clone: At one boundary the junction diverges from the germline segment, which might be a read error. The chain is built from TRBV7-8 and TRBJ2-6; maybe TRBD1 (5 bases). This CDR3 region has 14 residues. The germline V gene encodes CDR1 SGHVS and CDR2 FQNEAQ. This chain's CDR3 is CASSPPSGANGLTF. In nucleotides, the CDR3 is TGTGCCAGCAGCCCCCCCTCTGGGGCCAACGGCCTGACTTTC. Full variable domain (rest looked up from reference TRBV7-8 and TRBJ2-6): GAGVSQSPRYKVAKRGQDVALRCDPISGHVSLFWYQQALGQGPEFLTYFQNEAQLDKSGLPSDRFFAERPEGSVSTLKIQRTQQEDSAVYLCASSPPSGANGLTFGAGSRLTVL.

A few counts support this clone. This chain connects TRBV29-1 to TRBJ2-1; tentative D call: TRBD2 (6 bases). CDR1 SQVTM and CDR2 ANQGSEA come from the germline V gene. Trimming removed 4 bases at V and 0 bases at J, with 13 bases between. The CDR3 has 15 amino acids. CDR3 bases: TGCAGCGTTGGTCGCGGGGATAGCTCCTACAATGAGCAGTTCTTC. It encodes CSVGRGDSSYNEQFF.

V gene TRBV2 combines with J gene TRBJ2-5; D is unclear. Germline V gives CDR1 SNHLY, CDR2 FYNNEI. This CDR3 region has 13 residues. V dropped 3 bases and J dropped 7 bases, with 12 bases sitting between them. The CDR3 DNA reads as TGTGCCAGCAGTGAGCTCCGCACGGGGACCCAGTACTTC. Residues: CASSELRTGTQYF.

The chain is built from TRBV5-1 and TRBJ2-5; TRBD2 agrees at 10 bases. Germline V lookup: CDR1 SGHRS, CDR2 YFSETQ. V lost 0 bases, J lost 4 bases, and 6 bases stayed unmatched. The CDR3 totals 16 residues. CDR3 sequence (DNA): TGCGCCAGCAGCTTGGCGCTAGCGGGAGAGGTAGAGACCCAGTACTTC. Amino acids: CASSLALAGEVETQYF.

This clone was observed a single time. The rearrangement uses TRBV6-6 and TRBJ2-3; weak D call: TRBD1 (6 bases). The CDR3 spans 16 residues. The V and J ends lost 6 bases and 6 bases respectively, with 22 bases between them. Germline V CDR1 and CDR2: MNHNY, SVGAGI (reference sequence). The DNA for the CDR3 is TGTGCCAGCAGACCCGGACAGCTCACAAGCTGGGATACGCAGTATTTT. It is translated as CASRPGQLTSWDTQYF.

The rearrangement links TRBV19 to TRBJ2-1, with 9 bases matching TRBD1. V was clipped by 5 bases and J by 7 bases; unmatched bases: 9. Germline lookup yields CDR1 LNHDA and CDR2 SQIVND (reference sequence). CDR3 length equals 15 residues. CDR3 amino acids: CASSDRGRWTNEQFF. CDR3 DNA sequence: TGTGCCAGTAGTGACAGGGGGAGGTGGACGAATGAGCAGTTCTTC. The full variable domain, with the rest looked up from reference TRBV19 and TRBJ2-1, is DGGITQSPKYLFRKEGQNVTLSCEQNLNHDAMYWYRQDPGQGLRLIYYSQIVNDFQKGDIAEGYSVSREKKESFPLTVTSAQKNPTAFYLCASSDRGRWTNEQFFGPGTRLTVL.

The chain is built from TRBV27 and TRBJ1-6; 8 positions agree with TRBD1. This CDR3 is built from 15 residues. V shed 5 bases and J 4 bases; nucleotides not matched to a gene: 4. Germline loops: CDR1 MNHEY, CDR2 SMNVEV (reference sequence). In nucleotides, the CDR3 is TGTGCCAGCAGTCAGAGGACAGGGTATAATTCACCCCTCCACTTT. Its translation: CASSQRTGYNSPLHF.

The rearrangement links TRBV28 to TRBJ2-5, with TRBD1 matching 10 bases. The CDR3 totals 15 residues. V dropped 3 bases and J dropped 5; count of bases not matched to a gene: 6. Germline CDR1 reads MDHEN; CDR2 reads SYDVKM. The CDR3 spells CASSFDRGRLETQYF. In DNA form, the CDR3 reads TGTGCCAGCAGTTTTGACAGGGGGCGCTTGGAGACCCAGTACTTC.